A selection of T cell receptor beta chains follows, all from one sample in a study of Ad26.COV2.S vaccination and SARS-CoV-2 variants. Measured with immunoSEQ multiplex PCR; TCRdb has only the in-frame clones, and not every one. The sample lists hundreds of thousands of clones, around 92% occurring once. This specimen was peripheral blood, taken in a trial of Ad26.COV2.S vaccine versus placebo. The source is a person aged 18-65 years who received the Ad26.COV2.S COVID-19 vaccine or a placebo. CDR3s include the opening cysteine and the closing phenylalanine or tryptophan.

TRBV9 | 15 | CASSVGLGGQETQYF
TRBV5-4 | 13 | CASSQHWNDEQFF
TRBV19 | 16 | CASSAHLRAHNEKLFF
TRBV6-5 | 14 | CASSYRGAEGGYTF
TRBV13 | 13 | CASSQDRATEQFF
TRBV2 | 14 | CASSEGDRGETQYF
TRBV5-1 | 13 | CASSLGENTEAFF
TRBV6-1 | 16 | CASSEGIMTRSDTQYF
TRBV2 | 15 | CASRTERGYTDTQYF
TRBV6-4 | 15 | CASRPRGQGNYEQFF
TRBV2 | 13 | CASRSSGANVLTF
TRBV4-3 | 16 | CASSQRTSGGKETQYF
TRBV7-9 | 13 | CASSSGLSYGYTF
TRBV6-5 | 15 | CASSSPGTNYNEQFF
TRBV10-1 | 15 | CASSELQGSSNEQFF
TRBV5-8 | 15 | CASSLGTGAQETQYF
TRBV19 | 12 | CASSQRGYEQYF
TRBV12-3/TRBV12-4 | 13 | CASSPHQVHGYTF
TRBV6-6 | 17 | CASSLAGGPYPYNEQFF
TRBV28 | 15 | CASRPRQVRGETQYF
TRBV2 | 18 | CASSVSFEAGPRNTEAFF
TRBV7-6 | 14 | CASSFGGESGELFF
TRBV4-3 | 15 | CASSSGVGRDSPLHF
TRBV5-6 | 15 | CASSPGGRPKNIQYF
TRBV28 | 19 | CASSSPASGGAVGTDTQYF
TRBV5-6 | 17 | CASSPPRHWVNTGELFF
TRBV7-2 | 14 | CASSRTTVNYGYTF
TRBV20-1 | 11 | CSASRVRGYTF
TRBV11-3 | 13 | CASSPNGGETQYF
TRBV11-3 | 16 | CASSLGAGTGHYEAFF
TRBV7-2 | 18 | CASSLGISVQGAWETQYF
TRBV7-6 | 16 | CASSLLRGAGANVLTF
TRBV11-2 | 16 | CASSSTGGDGFYGYTF
TRBV5-1 | 17 | CASSLLAGSASGNTIYF
TRBV18 | 15 | CASSPPEGLLLEAFF
TRBV5-1 | 16 | CASSGRRDSYSYEQYF
TRBV28 | 15 | CASSLTSDSTDTQYF
TRBV18 | 18 | CASSPKGGTPKPSYEQYF
TRBV5-6 | 13 | CASSLNRVDGYTF
TRBV7-2 | 13 | CASSARQVGEQYF
TRBV5-6 | 15 | CASSLGITISYGYTF
TRBV9 | 15 | CASSPDWGTRYGYTF
TRBV5-1 | 15 | CASSLGPGANYGYTF
TRBV30 | 19 | CAWSRPTVGGPPSYNEQFF